This passage covers 2 T cell receptor beta chains from one sample sequenced in a study of blood T cell repertoires in COVID-19. Libraries were prepared by immunoSEQ multiplex PCR; TCRdb keeps only in-frame clonotypes and omits some of them. The sample has about 160,000 clones; approximately 84% are singletons. The sequenced sample consisted of peripheral blood. Receptors originate from a woman aged 60-70 years with COVID-19, enrolled during active disease.

The gene calls are TRBV2 and TRBJ1-5; D remains unclear. V lost 7 bases and J 1 base, leaving 11 bases between the germline ends. CDR3 length: 14 residues. Germline V CDR1 and CDR2: SNHLY, FYNNEI. In nucleotides, the CDR3 is TGTGCCAGCAAGCCTGGGAGGAGCAATCAGCCCCAGCATTTT. Protein sequence: CASKPGRSNQPQHF.

The chain joins TRBV14 to TRBJ2-7; 9 bases are a match to TRBD2. After removal of 2 bases from V and 3 bases from J, the junction contained 5 bases not matched to a gene. CDR1 and CDR2 from the germline V gene are SGHDN and FVKESK. The CDR3 runs to 15 residues. This chain's CDR3 is CASSQSLAGIYEQYF. The CDR3 bases are TGTGCCAGCAGCCAAAGTCTAGCGGGAATCTACGAGCAGTACTTC.